The 32 T cell receptor beta chains given below trace back to one sample, sequenced in a study of blood T cell repertoires in COVID-19. Measured with immunoSEQ multiplex PCR; TCRdb has only the in-frame clones, and not every one. Of roughly 280,000 clones in the sample, roughly nine tenths are singletons; the top ten hold 2.4%. Input material: PBMCs or T cells enriched from blood (not recorded which). These TCRs come from a woman under 30 who had recovered from COVID-19.

The genes are TRBV11-2 and TRBJ2-7; D is perhaps TRBD1 (5 bases). Germline V gene data show CDR1 as SGHAT and CDR2 as FQNNGV. CDR3 length equals 14 residues. V was pared by 5 bases and J by 0 bases, with 11 bases between. The CDR3 reads CASSQTVSSYEQYF. CDR3 DNA: TGTGCCAGCAGCCAGACAGTGAGCTCCTACGAGCAGTACTTC.

The chain joins TRBV5-4 to TRBJ1-6; no reliable D call. The ends were cut back, 2 bases at V and 8 bases at J, with 11 bases in the middle. The CDR3 contains 14 residues. Germline CDR1 reads SGHNT; CDR2 reads YYREEE (reference sequence). The CDR3 is CASSLRGRHSPLHF. The CDR3 DNA sequence: TGTGCCAGCAGCTTACGAGGGAGACATTCACCCCTCCACTTT.

A few counts support this clone. The gene calls are TRBV19 and TRBJ2-4, with 11 positions matching TRBD1. The CDR3 runs 15 residues. Trimming took 4 bases from V and 9 from J; bases not matched to a gene: 8. Germline V gene lookup returns CDR1 LNHDA and CDR2 SQIVND (reference sequence). CDR3 residues: CASSRGQGVYFIQYF. As DNA, the CDR3 is TGTGCCAGTAGTAGGGGACAGGGGGTCTATTTCATTCAGTACTTC.

The genes are TRBV6-5 and TRBJ1-1; possible D gene TRBD1, 5 bases. Germline CDR1 reads MNHEY; CDR2 reads SVGAGI. The V and J ends lost 2 bases and 5 bases respectively, with 9 bases between them. The CDR3 length is 13 residues. The CDR3 loop is CASSYTGETEAFF. The CDR3 nucleotides are TGTGCCAGCAGTTACACGGGGGAGACTGAAGCTTTCTTT.

The rearrangement uses TRBV5-1 and TRBJ2-7; TRBD2 matches at 10 bases. Germline CDR1 SGHRS, CDR2 YFSETQ. Trimming at V came to 2 bases and at J to 2 bases, leaving 1 base not matched to a gene. CDR3 size: 14 residues. CDR3 in amino acids: CASSLLAGTYEQYF. The CDR3 DNA sequence: TGCGCCAGCAGCTTACTAGCGGGGACCTACGAGCAGTACTTC.

The chain employs TRBV7-9 and TRBJ2-1; D possibly corresponds to TRBD1 (6 bases). Looked up from germline, CDR1 is SEHNR and CDR2 is FQNEAQ (reference sequence). V was trimmed by 3 bases and J by 5 bases, leaving 8 bases between them. The CDR3 length is 13 residues. CDR3 in amino acids: CASSFAGDNEQFF. The CDR3 bases are TGTGCCAGCAGCTTTGCAGGGGACAATGAGCAGTTCTTC.

The V gene is TRBV4-1, the J gene TRBJ2-7; 8 bases fit TRBD1. The trim removed 4 bases at V and 0 bases at J, leaving 8 bases unmatched. The CDR3 contains 16 residues. Germline V gene lookup returns CDR1 MGHRA and CDR2 YSYEKL. CDR3 nucleotide sequence: TGCGCCAGCAGCCCCCGAGGACAGGGCAACTCCTACGAGCAGTACTTC. It encodes CASSPRGQGNSYEQYF.

The J gene is TRBJ2-7, the V gene TRBV7-9, with D possibly matching TRBD1 (5 bases). The CDR3 runs to 14 residues. Germline V gene data show CDR1 as SEHNR and CDR2 as FQNEAQ (reference sequence). Deletions cut 5 bases from V and 0 bases from J, with 11 bases between. CDR3 amino acids: CASSPPGASYEQYF. CDR3 DNA: TGTGCCAGCAGCCCCCCTGGGGCCTCCTACGAGCAGTACTTC.

This chain joins TRBV5-4 and TRBJ2-1; 11 nucleotides align to TRBD2. CDR1 and CDR2 (germline): SGHNT, YYREEE (reference sequence). Trimming removed 4 bases from V and 8 bases from J; junction bases left unmatched: 5. The CDR3 runs 14 residues. The chain's CDR3 is CASSNSGGADEQFF. In DNA form, the CDR3 reads TGTGCCAGCAGCAATAGCGGGGGGGCCGATGAGCAGTTCTTC. Together with reference TRBV5-4 and TRBJ2-1, the CDR3 gives the full variable domain: ETGVTQSPTHLIKTRGQQVTLRCSSQSGHNTVSWYQQALGQGPQFIFQYYREEENGRGNFPPRFSGLQFPNYSSELNVNALELDDSALYLCASSNSGGADEQFFGPGTRLTVL.

This chain links TRBV12-3 or TRBV12-4 with TRBJ2-4, with D uncertain. The V gene lost 3 bases and the J gene lost 7 bases, with 7 bases spanning the gap. There are 12 residues in the CDR3. The CDR3: CASSFEMNIQYF. In nucleotides, the CDR3 is TGTGCCAGCAGTTTTGAGATGAACATTCAGTACTTC.

This clone was observed once. J is TRBJ2-1 and V is TRBV11-2, with unresolved D. Germline V gene lookup returns CDR1 SGHAT and CDR2 FQNNGV. Trimming stripped 5 bases from V and 4 bases from J, with 12 bases between. The CDR3 is made up of 14 amino acids. CDR3 bases: TGTGCCAGCAGCCCTCACTCGTCATACAATGAGCAGTTCTTC. It specifies CASSPHSSYNEQFF.

The chain recombines TRBV11-2 with TRBJ2-5; no reliable D call. The CDR3 loop spans 15 amino acids. V was cut by 0 bases and J by 2 bases, with 10 bases left in between. Per germline, CDR1 SGHAT and CDR2 FQNNGV. The CDR3 bases are TGTGCCAGCAGCTTAGAGTTGGCCACGCAAGAGACCCAGTACTTC. Protein: CASSLELATQETQYF.

The rearrangement uses TRBV19 and TRBJ2-3; D is unresolved. V gave up 3 bases and J gave up 6 bases, with 13 bases separating them. The CDR3 contains 14 residues. Germline CDR1 reads LNHDA; CDR2 reads SQIVND (reference sequence). CDR3 sequence (DNA): TGTGCCAGTAGTATCCAGCGCCAGTCGGATACGCAGTATTTT. Residues: CASSIQRQSDTQYF.

As DNA, the CDR3 is TGTGCCAGCTCACCCCCCGGGCAGGGGCCCCCCCTAGAGCAGTACTTC. Protein: CASSPPGQGPPLEQYF. The chain carries TRBV18 and TRBJ2-7, with D perhaps matching TRBD1 (6 bases). The germline gives CDR1 KGHSH, CDR2 LQKENI. The V end lost 3 bases, the J end lost 7 bases, and 22 bases lay between the germline ends. The CDR3 is 16 residues long.

The chain is built from TRBV7-2 and TRBJ2-1; TRBD2 matches 16 bases. The length of the CDR3 is 14 residues. Germline trimming cut 5 bases from V and 16 bases from J; bases unmatched to any gene: 8. Germline loops: CDR1 SGHTA, CDR2 FQGNSA. CDR3 protein: CASSLGTSGGAEFF. CDR3 coding DNA: TGTGCCAGCAGCCTCGGGACTAGCGGGGGGGCTGAATTCTTC.

The chain combines TRBV20-1 with TRBJ2-7, with a tentative D call TRBD2 (5 bases). V was shortened by 3 bases and J by 3 bases, with 6 bases between the two germline ends. The germline gives CDR1 DFQATT, CDR2 SNEGSKA (reference sequence). CDR3 size: 11 residues. The CDR3 DNA reads as TGCAGTGCTAGTGGGAGCTACGAGCAGTACTTC. Residues: CSASGSYEQYF.

This clone is a singleton in its sample. The chain combines TRBV28 with TRBJ1-2, with TRBD1 as a possible D gene (5 bases). This CDR3 has 12 amino acids. CDR1 and CDR2 (germline): MDHEN, SYDVKM. V lost 2 bases and J 12 bases, leaving 13 bases between the germline ends. CDR3 residues: CASSLRQGIHTF. The CDR3 DNA sequence: TGTGCCAGCAGTTTACGGCAGGGCATCCACACCTTC.

This sequence joins TRBV6-5 and TRBJ1-1; D gene ambiguous. Germline assignment: CDR1 MNHEY and CDR2 SVGAGI. The CDR3 has 13 amino acids. V was shortened by 8 bases and J by 0 bases, with 10 bases between the two germline ends. CDR3 amino acids: CASRGYLNTEAFF. The CDR3 nucleotides are TGTGCCAGCCGAGGATATTTGAACACTGAAGCTTTCTTT.

The rearrangement joins TRBV6-5 to TRBJ1-2, with a tentative D call TRBD1 (6 bases). V gave up 0 bases and J gave up 0 bases, with 11 bases separating them. Germline CDR1 MNHEY, CDR2 SVGAGI. The CDR3 is made up of 16 amino acids. The CDR3 is CASSYSKGQSNYGYTF. The DNA for the CDR3 is TGTGCCAGCAGTTACTCGAAAGGACAGTCTAACTATGGCTACACCTTC.

The chain carries TRBV15 and TRBJ2-1, with 7 bases matching TRBD1. Germline lookup yields CDR1 LNHNV and CDR2 YYDKDF (reference sequence). This CDR3 comprises 15 residues. Trimming took 3 bases from V and 1 from J; bases not matched to a gene: 3. CDR3 in DNA: TGTGCCACCAGCAGCCACAGGGGATCCTACAATGAGCAGTTCTTC. It encodes CATSSHRGSYNEQFF.

The chain carries TRBV7-8 and TRBJ1-4, with 7 positions matching TRBD1. Germline lookup yields CDR1 SGHVS and CDR2 FQNEAQ. V dropped 4 bases and J dropped 3; count of bases not matched to a gene: 5. This CDR3 has 15 amino acids. The CDR3 nucleotides are TGTGCCAGCAGCTCCCGGGACAGCCCTAATGAAAAACTGTTTTTT. It encodes CASSSRDSPNEKLFF.

The V gene is TRBV6-5, the J gene TRBJ1-4; D might be TRBD1 (5 bases). The CDR3 consists of 16 residues. The germline V gene encodes CDR1 MNHEY and CDR2 SVGAGI. The ends were cut back, 0 bases at V and 0 bases at J, with 8 bases in the middle. CDR3 in DNA: TGTGCCAGCAGTTACTCCTTAGGGGCAACTAATGAAAAACTGTTTTTT. Its translation is CASSYSLGATNEKLFF.

The gene calls are TRBV10-3 and TRBJ2-2; D is perhaps TRBD1 (7 bases). With 11 bases removed from V and 0 bases from J, the gap between germline ends came to 22 bases. This CDR3 spans 17 amino acids. The germline V gene has CDR1 ENHRY and CDR2 SYGVKD. The CDR3 region is CAALKWGDSPNTGELFF. The CDR3 DNA sequence: TGTGCCGCTCTGAAATGGGGGGACAGCCCGAACACCGGGGAGCTGTTTTTT.

The J gene is TRBJ2-7, the V gene TRBV28, with TRBD1 matching 11 bases. Germline CDR1 MDHEN, CDR2 SYDVKM. The V gene end was trimmed by 7 bases and the J gene end by 5 bases; junction bases not matched to a gene: 13. This CDR3 comprises 16 residues. The CDR3 DNA reads as TGTGCCAGCATACCCCCAGGGACAGGGGGATTCCACGAGCAGTACTTC. It translates to CASIPPGTGGFHEQYF.

The chain has TRBV15 and TRBJ2-7, with 8 bases fitting TRBD1. Trimming at V came to 5 bases and at J to 5 bases, leaving 5 bases not matched to a gene. Germline loops: CDR1 LNHNV, CDR2 YYDKDF (reference sequence). The CDR3 runs 13 residues. CDR3 protein: CATSLRGQDEQYF. CDR3 nucleotides: TGTGCCACCAGCCTCAGGGGGCAGGACGAGCAGTACTTC. The variable domain in full, completed from reference TRBV15 and TRBJ2-7, reads DAMVIQNPRYQVTQFGKPVTLSCSQTLNHNVMYWYQQKSSQAPKLLFHYYDKDFNNEADTPDNFQSRRPNTSFCFLDIRSPGLGDTAMYLCATSLRGQDEQYFGPGTRLTVT.

The rearrangement uses TRBV5-1 and TRBJ2-3; D remains unclear. V was cut by 4 bases and J by 6 bases, with 12 bases left in between. This CDR3 contains 13 residues. Germline CDR1 reads SGHRS; CDR2 reads YFSETQ. In DNA, the CDR3 is TGCGCCAGCAGCGGGCTGCTCTCGGATACGCAGTATTTT. Translation: CASSGLLSDTQYF.

The chain is built from TRBV6-1 and TRBJ2-7, with 7 bases matching TRBD1. The V and J ends lost 3 bases and 4 bases, in that order; junction bases with no gene match: 9. Per the germline V gene, CDR1 is MNHNS and CDR2 is SASEGT. This CDR3 contains 15 residues. The CDR3 DNA sequence: TGTGCCAGCAGTGACATCACAGGGGCGGTATACGAGCAGTACTTC. Its protein is CASSDITGAVYEQYF.

The chain combines TRBV25-1 with TRBJ1-6; 7 bases map to TRBD1. The germline gives CDR1 MGHDK, CDR2 SYGVNS. With 3 bases clipped from V and 1 base from J, the junction kept 3 bases outside the gene matches. This CDR3 has 16 amino acids. The CDR3 spells CASSDPTGSYNSPLHF. The DNA of the CDR3 is TGTGCCAGCAGTGATCCGACAGGGTCCTATAATTCACCCCTCCACTTT.

This sequence joins TRBV2 and TRBJ2-3, with TRBD1 matching over 8 bases. V dropped 6 bases and J dropped 0; count of bases not matched to a gene: 2. Germline lookup yields CDR1 SNHLY and CDR2 FYNNEI. CDR3 length: 14 residues. CDR3 DNA: TGTGCCAGCAGCGGACAGGGTAGCACAGATACGCAGTATTTT. Translation: CASSGQGSTDTQYF.

About this clone itself: An end of the junction differs from the germline gene, which may be a read error. V gene TRBV5-1 combines with J gene TRBJ1-2; D unclear. The CDR3 is 17 residues long. Germline V CDR1 and CDR2: SGHRS, YFSETQ. CDR3 sequence: CASSLYSPSPSNYGYTF. For the CDR3, the DNA is TGCGCCAGCAGCTTGTATTCCCCAAGTCCATCTAATTATGGCTACACCTTC.

V is TRBV6-5 and J is TRBJ2-5, with 7 bases fitting TRBD2. The CDR3 extends over 16 amino acids. Unmatched junction bases numbered 10, after V lost 4 bases and J lost 2 bases. Germline CDR1 is MNHEY and CDR2 is SVGAGI. The chain's CDR3 is CASSSISSGGQETQYF. The DNA for the CDR3 is TGTGCCAGCAGTTCCATATCCTCGGGGGGTCAAGAGACCCAGTACTTC.

The V gene is TRBV3-1 (or the pseudogene TRBV3-2), the J gene TRBJ2-2; 12 bases fit TRBD1. Looked up from germline, CDR1 is LGHDT and CDR2 is YNNKEL (reference sequence). This CDR3 spans 15 amino acids. The trim removed 4 bases at V and 3 bases at J, leaving 0 bases unmatched. DNA of the CDR3: TGTGCCAGCAGCCGGGACAGGGGGCACACCGGGGAGCTGTTTTTT. Translated, it gives CASSRDRGHTGELFF.